This T cell receptor beta chain was recorded in a study of long-term antiretroviral therapy in people with HIV. Regarding the study as a whole: Repertoire composition at all time points was dominated by clones that had expanded before ART. After ART, diversity increased yet remained lower than transplant donor controls. The study collected no data on ART adherence, viral resistance or therapy changes. Controls exceeded HIV repertoires in CDR3 length range.

Running of the v3.0 immunoSEQ assay took place at survey level. Some clones are missing from TCRdb's copy, which holds only in-frame ones; the method was immunoSEQ multiplex PCR. The table lists tens of thousands of clones, 90% to 95% of them singletons. In germline, CDR1 is SGHRS, CDR2 YFSETQ. CDR3 length: 14 residues. The V gene end was trimmed by 10 bases and the J gene end by 6 bases; junction bases not matched to a gene: 12. Of note for this clone: Its antigen is not identified.

The starting material was unsorted PBMCs, obtained around 7.4 years after starting antiretroviral therapy. V is TRBV5-1 and J is TRBJ2-1; 8 bases map to TRBD1. This TCR came from a man between 50 and 59 years old with HIV. The CDR3 region has the DNA TGCGCCGTAGGCCATGGGACAGGAGGCAATGAGCAGTTCTTC. Residues: CAVGHGTGGNEQFF.